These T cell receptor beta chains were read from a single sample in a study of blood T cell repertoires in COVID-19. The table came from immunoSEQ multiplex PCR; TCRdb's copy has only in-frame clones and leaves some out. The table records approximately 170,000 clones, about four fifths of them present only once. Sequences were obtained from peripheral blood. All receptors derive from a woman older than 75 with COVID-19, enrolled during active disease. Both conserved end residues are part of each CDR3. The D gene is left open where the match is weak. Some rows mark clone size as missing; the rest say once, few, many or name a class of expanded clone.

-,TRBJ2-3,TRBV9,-,CASSVTSLHTQYF,TGTGCCAGCAGCGTAACTAGCCTCCATACGCAGTATTTT
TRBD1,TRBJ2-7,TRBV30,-,CAWSVLGQGSSQQYF,TGTGCCTGGAGTGTACTGGGACAGGGTTCGTCTCAGCAGTACTTC
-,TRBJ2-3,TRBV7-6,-,CASSFPGGIDTQYF,TGTGCCAGCAGCTTCCCCGGGGGAATAGATACGCAGTATTTT
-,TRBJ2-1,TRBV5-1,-,CASSLAAGLYNEQFF,TGCGCCAGCAGCTTGGCAGCGGGCCTCTACAATGAGCAGTTCTTC
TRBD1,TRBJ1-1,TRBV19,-,CASSNTGDSTEAFF,TGTGCCAGTAGTAATACAGGGGATAGCACTGAAGCTTTCTTT
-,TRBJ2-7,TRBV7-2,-,CASSSGPTYEQYF,TGTGCCAGCAGCTCAGGGCCAACCTACGAGCAGTACTTC
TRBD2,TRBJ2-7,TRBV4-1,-,CASSPRLAGDSYEQYF,TGCGCCAGCAGCCCCCGACTAGCGGGGGACTCCTACGAGCAGTACTTC
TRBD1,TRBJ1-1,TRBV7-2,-,CASSLRQGLPSDTEAFF,TGTGCCAGCAGCCTTCGACAGGGTCTACCTTCGGACACTGAAGCTTTCTTT
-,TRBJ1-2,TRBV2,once,CASSPTYLRMGYTF,TGTGCCAGCAGTCCCACCTACTTGCGAATGGGCTACACCTTC
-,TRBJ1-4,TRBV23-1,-,CASEPGEEKLFF,TGCGCCAGCGAGCCGGGGGAAGAAAAACTGTTTTTT
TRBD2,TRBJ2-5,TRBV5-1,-,CASIGGRARETQYF,TGCGCCAGCATCGGCGGGAGGGCGAGGGAGACCCAGTACTTC
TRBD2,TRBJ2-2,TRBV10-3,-,CAISGGLAGANTGELFF,TGTGCCATCAGTGGTGGACTAGCGGGGGCGAACACCGGGGAGCTGTTTTTT
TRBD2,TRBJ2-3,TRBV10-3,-,CAISVASGTDTQYF,TGTGCCATCAGTGTGGCTAGCGGAACAGATACGCAGTATTTT
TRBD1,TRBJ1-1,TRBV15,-,CATSGRTGFGTEAFF,TGTGCCACCAGCGGTCGGACAGGGTTCGGCACTGAAGCTTTCTTT
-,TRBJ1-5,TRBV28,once,CASSSQRRGNQPQHF,TGTGCCAGCAGTTCCCAACGCAGGGGCAATCAGCCCCAGCATTTT
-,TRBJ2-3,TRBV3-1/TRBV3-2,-,CASSPPEGATDTQYF,TGTGCCAGCAGCCCACCGGAGGGGGCCACAGATACGCAGTATTTT
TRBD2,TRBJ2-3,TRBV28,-,CASSLTSGDVHTQYF,TGTGCCAGCAGCCTGACTAGCGGGGACGTTCATACGCAGTATTTT
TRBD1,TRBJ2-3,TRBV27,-,CASSRIPGQKTDTQYF,TGTGCCAGCAGCAGAATCCCGGGACAGAAAACAGATACGCAGTATTTT
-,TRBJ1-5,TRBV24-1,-,CATSDPSSVQPQHF,TGTGCCACCAGTGATCCCTCTTCGGTTCAGCCCCAGCATTTT
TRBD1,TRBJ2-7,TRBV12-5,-,CASGLRTGAYEQYF,TGTGCTAGTGGTTTGAGGACAGGGGCCTACGAGCAGTACTTC
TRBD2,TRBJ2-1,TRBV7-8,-,CASSSRVSGGGNEQFF,TGTGCCAGCAGCTCCCGGGTCTCGGGGGGGGGTAATGAGCAGTTCTTC
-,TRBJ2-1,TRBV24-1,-,CATSDFIMNEQFF,TGTGCCACCAGTGATTTTATTATGAATGAGCAGTTCTTC
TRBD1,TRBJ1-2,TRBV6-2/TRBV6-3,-,CASSRTGDNGYTF,TGTGCCAGCAGTCGGACAGGGGATAATGGCTACACCTTC
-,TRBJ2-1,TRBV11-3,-,CASSVGSYNEQFF,TGTGCCAGCAGCGTCGGGTCTTACAATGAGCAGTTCTTC
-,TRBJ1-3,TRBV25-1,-,CASSVGAGNTIYF,TGTGCCAGCAGTGTAGGGGCTGGAAACACCATATATTTT
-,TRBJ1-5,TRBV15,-,CATSRDLGQPQHF,TGTGCCACCAGCAGAGATCTAGGTCAGCCCCAGCATTTT
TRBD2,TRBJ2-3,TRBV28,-,CASSLSLAGASTDTQYF,TGTGCCAGCAGTTTATCTCTAGCGGGGGCTAGCACAGATACGCAGTATTTT
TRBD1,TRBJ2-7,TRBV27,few,CASSLWGQYVSYEQYF,TGTGCCAGCAGTTTATGGGGACAGTATGTCTCCTACGAGCAGTACTTC
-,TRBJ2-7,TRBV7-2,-,CASRNPRGRSYEQYF,TGTGCCAGCAGAAACCCTAGAGGTCGGTCCTACGAGCAGTACTTC
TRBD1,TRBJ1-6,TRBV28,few,CAGQQGAPPDSPLHF,TGTGCCGGCCAACAGGGGGCGCCTCCCGATTCACCCCTCCACTTT
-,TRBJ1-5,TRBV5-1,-,CASSYEPNQPQHF,TGCGCCAGCAGCTACGAGCCAAATCAGCCCCAGCATTTT
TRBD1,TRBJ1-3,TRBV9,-,CASSVTGTAGNTIYF,TGTGCCAGCAGCGTAACCGGGACAGCTGGAAACACCATATATTTT
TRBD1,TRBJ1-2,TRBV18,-,CASSPGTVYGYTF,TGTGCCAGCTCACCTGGGACAGTTTATGGCTACACCTTC
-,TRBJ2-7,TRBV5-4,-,CASSHTGAYEQYF,TGTGCCAGCAGCCACACTGGGGCGTACGAGCAGTACTTC
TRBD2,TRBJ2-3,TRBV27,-,CASTRGDTDTQYF,TGTGCCAGCACCCGGGGGGACACAGATACGCAGTATTTT
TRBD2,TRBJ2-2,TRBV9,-,CASSATGTRTTGELFF,TGTGCCAGCAGCGCCACCGGGACTAGGACCACCGGGGAGCTGTTTTTT
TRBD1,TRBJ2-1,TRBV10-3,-,CAISATGRDNEQFF,TGTGCCATCAGCGCGACAGGGCGCGACAATGAGCAGTTCTTC
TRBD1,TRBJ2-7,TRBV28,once,CASSPPDRGPLYEQYF,TGTGCCAGCAGTCCCCCGGACAGGGGCCCTCTCTACGAGCAGTACTTC
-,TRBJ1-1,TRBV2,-,CASSGPSHLNTEAFF,TGTGCCAGCAGTGGTCCCTCCCACTTGAACACTGAAGCTTTCTTT
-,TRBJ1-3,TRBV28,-,CASRSSGNTIYF,TGTGCCAGCAGGAGCTCTGGAAACACCATATATTTT
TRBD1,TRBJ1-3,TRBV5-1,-,CASSSTGRGNTIYF,TGCGCCAGCAGCTCGACAGGGAGAGGAAACACCATATATTTT
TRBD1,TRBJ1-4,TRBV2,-,CASRTGVGEKLFF,TGTGCCAGCAGAACAGGGGTAGGGGAAAAACTGTTTTTT
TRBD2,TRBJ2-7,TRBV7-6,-,CASSFGLAGLGEQYF,TGTGCCAGCAGCTTTGGACTAGCGGGGTTGGGCGAGCAGTACTTC
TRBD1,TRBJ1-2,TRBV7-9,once,CATTGGRIYGYTF,TGTGCCACGACAGGGGGACGAATCTATGGCTACACCTTC
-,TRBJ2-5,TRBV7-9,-,CASSPWTVQETQYF,TGTGCCAGCAGCCCCTGGACAGTACAAGAGACCCAGTACTTC
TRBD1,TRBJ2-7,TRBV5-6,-,CASSLKGQGWYEQYF,TGTGCCAGCAGCTTGAAAGGACAGGGGTGGTACGAGCAGTACTTC
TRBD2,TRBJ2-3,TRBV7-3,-,CASSPGLGVSDTQYF,TGTGCCAGCAGCCCAGGACTAGGGGTCTCAGATACGCAGTATTTT
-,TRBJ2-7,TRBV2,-,CASARQGFGGHEQYF,TGTGCCAGCGCACGACAGGGTTTCGGGGGCCACGAGCAGTACTTC
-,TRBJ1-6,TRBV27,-,CASSLYGGTFSYNSPLHF,TGTGCCAGCAGTTTATATGGGGGGACCTTCTCCTATAATTCACCCCTCCACTTT
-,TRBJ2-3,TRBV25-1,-,CASSEPTDTQYF,TGTGCCAGCAGTGAACCTACAGATACGCAGTATTTT
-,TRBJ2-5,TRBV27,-,CASKGPFRTGETQYF,TGTGCCAGCAAAGGACCCTTCAGGACGGGGGAGACCCAGTACTTC